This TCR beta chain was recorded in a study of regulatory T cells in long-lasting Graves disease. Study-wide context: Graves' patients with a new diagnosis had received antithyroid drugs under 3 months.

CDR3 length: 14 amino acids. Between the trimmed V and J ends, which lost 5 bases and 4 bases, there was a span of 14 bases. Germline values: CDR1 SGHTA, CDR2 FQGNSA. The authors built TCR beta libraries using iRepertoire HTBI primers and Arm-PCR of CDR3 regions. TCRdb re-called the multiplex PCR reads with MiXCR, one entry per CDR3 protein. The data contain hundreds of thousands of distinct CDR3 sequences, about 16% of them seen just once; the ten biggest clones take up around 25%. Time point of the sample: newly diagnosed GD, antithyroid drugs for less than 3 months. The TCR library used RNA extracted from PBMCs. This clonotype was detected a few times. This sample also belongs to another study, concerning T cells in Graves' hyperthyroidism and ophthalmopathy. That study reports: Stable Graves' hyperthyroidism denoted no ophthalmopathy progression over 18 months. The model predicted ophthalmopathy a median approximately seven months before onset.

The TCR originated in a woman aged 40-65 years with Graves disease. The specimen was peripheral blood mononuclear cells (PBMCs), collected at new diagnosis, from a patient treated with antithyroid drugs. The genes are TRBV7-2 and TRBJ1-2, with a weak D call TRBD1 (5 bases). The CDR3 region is CASSPGGHVYGYTF. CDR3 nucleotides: TGTGCCAGCAGCCCCGGTGGACACGTCTATGGCTACACCTTC.